Below, 14 T cell receptor beta chains from the same sample are listed, as sequenced in a study of cytomegalovirus exposure and HLA in healthy donors. Profiling relied on immunoSEQ multiplex PCR, and the TCRdb table lists in-frame clones only, not all of them. The data hold 250,000 to 400,000 clones, with 88% observed a single time. The material sequenced was PBMCs. The receptors derive from a man aged 25-40 years in good health and CMV-seronegative.

The CDR3 loop reads CASSQGPRGVTGDYGYTF. CDR3 sequence (DNA): TGCGCCAGCAGCCAAGGACCCAGGGGAGTGACAGGGGACTATGGCTACACCTTC. This chain uses TRBV4-3 with TRBJ1-2, with 8 bases identical to TRBD1. The CDR3 length is 18 residues. The trim removed 1 base at V and 3 bases at J, leaving 13 bases unmatched. CDR1 is LGHNA and CDR2 is YSLEER in the germline V gene.

The chain links TRBV19 to TRBJ2-2; 9 positions match TRBD1. Germline assignment: CDR1 LNHDA and CDR2 SQIVND (reference sequence). The CDR3 is 15 amino acids. The junction had 5 bases not matched to a gene; V was cut back by 4 bases and J by 5 bases. CDR3 sequence (DNA): TGTGCCAGTAGTACTCGGACAGGGGTGACCGGGGAGCTGTTTTTT. This gives the protein CASSTRTGVTGELFF.

This chain links TRBV19 with TRBJ2-5; D perhaps matches TRBD2 (6 bases). Germline CDR1 reads LNHDA; CDR2 reads SQIVND (reference sequence). The V end was cut by 5 bases, the J end by 4 bases, with 17 bases between. The CDR3 extends over 15 amino acids. Here the CDR3 DNA reads TGTGCCAGTAGTCCCCGGGACTCCACCCTAGAGACCCAGTACTTC. Protein sequence: CASSPRDSTLETQYF.

V and J are TRBV5-1 and TRBJ1-1; 10 bases are a match to TRBD1. Trimming took 0 bases from V and 0 from J; bases not matched to a gene: 2. The CDR3 spans 16 residues. CDR1 and CDR2 from the germline V gene are SGHRS and YFSETQ. The CDR3 sequence: CASSLGTGGMNTEAFF. Written as DNA, the CDR3 is TGCGCCAGCAGCTTGGGGACAGGGGGAATGAACACTGAAGCTTTCTTT.

This sequence joins TRBV6-5 and TRBJ2-3; perhaps TRBD2 as D (6 bases). The CDR3 runs 15 residues. The V end lost 5 bases, the J end lost 0 bases, and 12 bases lay between the germline ends. Per germline, CDR1 MNHEY and CDR2 SVGAGI. In DNA form, the CDR3 reads TGTGCCAGCAGTCGGATGGGGGGTAGCACAGATACGCAGTATTTT. Translation gives CASSRMGGSTDTQYF.

This chain connects TRBV28 to TRBJ1-2, with 8 bases aligning to TRBD1. Trimming cost V 4 bases and J 4 bases; bases outside gene matches: 14. The CDR3 covers 17 residues. Germline CDR1 MDHEN, CDR2 SYDVKM. Written as DNA, the CDR3 is TGTGCCAGCAGTTCCCCGGGACAGGCCGGGCGGCTCTATGGCTACACCTTC. The encoded protein is CASSSPGQAGRLYGYTF.

The genes are TRBV2 and TRBJ1-2; D perhaps matches TRBD1 (6 bases). This CDR3 comprises 15 residues. The germline V gene encodes CDR1 SNHLY and CDR2 FYNNEI. V lost 6 bases to trimming and J lost 0 bases, with 14 bases between them. The CDR3 sequence is CASRVDRLPNYGYTF. CDR3 nucleotide sequence: TGTGCCAGCAGGGTCGACAGGCTCCCTAACTATGGCTACACCTTC.

The CDR3 DNA reads TGTGCCAGCAGTTACGGACAGACCGGGGAGCTGTTTTTT. Protein: CASSYGQTGELFF. V and J are TRBV6-6 and TRBJ2-2, with D perhaps TRBD1 (6 bases). The germline V gene encodes CDR1 MNHNY and CDR2 SVGAGI (reference sequence). The CDR3 spans 13 residues. V was clipped by 2 bases and J by 5 bases, with 6 bases between them.

V and J are TRBV5-1 and TRBJ1-5, with 8 bases fitting TRBD1. The V segment lost 2 bases and the J segment 5 bases; nucleotides outside the gene matches: 3. The CDR3 sequence is 14 residues long. CDR1 is SGHRS, CDR2 YFSETQ, per germline. CDR3 bases: TGCGCCAGCAGCTTAGAGACAGGGGATCAGCCCCAGCATTTT. Its protein is CASSLETGDQPQHF.

The chain joins TRBV7-9 to TRBJ2-7; 7 nucleotides line up with TRBD1. The junction had 11 bases not matched to a gene; V was cut back by 7 bases and J by 2 bases. CDR1 is SEHNR and CDR2 is FQNEAQ in the germline V gene (reference sequence). This CDR3 has 15 amino acids. This CDR3 reads CASTRWGQGAYEQYF. The CDR3 DNA follows: TGTGCCAGCACCCGTTGGGGGCAGGGGGCCTACGAGCAGTACTTC.

This sequence joins TRBV29-1 and TRBJ2-1; D is unresolved. Deletions cut 0 bases from V and 5 bases from J, with 8 bases between. This CDR3 has 13 amino acids. Germline-derived CDR1 and CDR2 are SQVTM and ANQGSEA. The CDR3 DNA reads TGCAGCGTTGAAGATCAGGCACACAATGAGCAGTTCTTC. Encoded protein: CSVEDQAHNEQFF.

The rearrangement links TRBV27 to TRBJ2-2; TRBD2 aligns across 8 bases. This CDR3 has 17 amino acids. V dropped 4 bases and J dropped 5; count of bases not matched to a gene: 12. In germline, CDR1 is MNHEY, CDR2 SMNVEV (reference sequence). The CDR3 nucleotides are TGTGCCAGCAGTTCCCCCCCCCAAGCGGGGGTAACCGGGGAGCTGTTTTTT. Its protein product is CASSSPPQAGVTGELFF.

The chain recombines TRBV4-1 with TRBJ2-7; weak D call: TRBD1 (6 bases). The CDR3 is 15 amino acids. The V gene lost 0 bases and the J gene lost 0 bases, with 9 bases spanning the gap. Germline-derived CDR1 and CDR2 are MGHRA and YSYEKL. The CDR3 is CASSQETGNSYEQYF. CDR3 in DNA: TGCGCCAGCAGCCAAGAGACAGGCAACTCCTACGAGCAGTACTTC.

V gene TRBV27 combines with J gene TRBJ1-5; D perhaps matches TRBD1 (5 bases). This CDR3 has 13 residues. The germline gives CDR1 MNHEY, CDR2 SMNVEV (reference sequence). V gave up 6 bases and J gave up 4 bases, with 10 bases separating them. CDR3 bases: TGTGCCAGCAGCTTGACAGAGAATCAGCCCCAGCATTTT. This gives the protein CASSLTENQPQHF.